This record concerns one TCR beta chain sequence. The sample holds other DNA sequences that translate to the same CDR3. The V gene's germline CDR1 is SGDLS and CDR2 YYNGEE. The CDR3 sequence is 16 residues long. The junction had 1 base not matched to a gene; V was cut back by 2 bases and J by 5 bases. The sample comes from a study of blood T cell repertoires in COVID-19. Study-level information: Samples of COVID-19 (acute and convalescent) were obtained from the United States, Italy and Spain. Sources were T cells, B-cell-depleted T cells, or PBMCs; the material itself was cDNA or gDNA.

Methods used by the authors: Nucleated cell counts were estimated from reference gene primer amplification. Sequencing was performed with immunoSEQ multiplex PCR; in TCRdb, only in-frame clones are kept and a portion is missing. The V and J calls and clone size are taken from that table; D and trimming were inferred from the DNA. The sample records approximately 210,000 clones, roughly nine tenths being singletons. The receptor's source is a man in his 70s with acute or convalescent COVID-19. Material: peripheral blood. The V gene is TRBV9, the J gene TRBJ2-2; 15 bases map to TRBD2. The CDR3 here is CASSVGLAGGTGELFF. CDR3 in DNA: TGTGCCAGCAGCGTTGGACTAGCGGGAGGGACCGGGGAGCTGTTTTTT.